This T cell receptor beta chain was recovered during a study of blood T cell repertoires in COVID-19 (dated by TCRdb to 2018 to 2021). For the study in its entirety: Samples from collaborators originated in the United States, Italy and Spain and spanned both the acute and convalescent phases of COVID-19. Where available, HLA class I and class II types were obtained from metadata supplied by the sample provider rather than from assay-based typing. The repertoires were released in a freely available public database intended as a resource for research on the immune response to SARS-CoV-2. The material from the prospective study consisted of cDNA or gDNA derived from T cells, B-cell-depleted T cells, or PBMCs. The sample metadata nearly always contained a de-identified subject ID, COVID-19 status, age in years and sex. The samples were drawn from the first 160 participants of the ongoing ImmuneRACE study and from some 1,300 subjects provided by 6 global collaborators. Deeply sampled blood TCRbeta repertoires from subjects exposed to, actively infected with, or recovered from COVID-19 were included in the dataset.

Details on this clone: The clone's antigen remains unknown. The sample holds no much larger clone one base away, and base qualities are not on file.

CDR1 and CDR2, per the germline V gene, are SGHRS and YFSETQ. From the cysteine through the phenylalanine, the CDR3 covers 17 amino acids. The entry retains the CDR3 DNA only, 51 bases that are in frame from base 1. V is cut by 0 bases and J by 0 bases, and the space between the germline ends is 14 bases. One collaborating source in Seattle enrolled patients while the patients were actively infected and followed the patients over time throughout the course of disease. Collaborating institutions collected whole blood in K2EDTA tubes following their own protocols. For TCRbeta analysis, collaborator samples were shipped as frozen whole blood, as isolated PBMCs, or as DNA extracted from either sample type. TCRbeta CDR3 regions were amplified from genomic DNA using the immunoSEQ Assay, a bias-controlled multiplex PCR. Processing in the source paper ran as follows. Within the assay, amplification of reference gene primers was used to estimate how many nucleated cells each sample contained. To quantify the absolute abundance of each unique TCRbeta CDR3 rearrangement, sequence reads were collapsed and filtered. For each sample, productive Simpson clonality was calculated as the square root of Simpson's diversity index over productive rearrangements. What TCRdb holds here is the immuneACCESS table cut down to in-frame rearrangements. Part of the clones is not present; checked against another copy, under half of the missing clones reflect an unresolved V gene, and the others are unexplained. The DNA gave D and trimming, while V, J and clone size come from that table. The sample yields some 300,000 clones; 90% were counted once. In total, the top ten clones hold around 0.98% of the sample.

Study-wide conclusions, independent of this receptor: The quantity of clinical and demographic metadata differed by source and by participant and was supplied without curation.

The receptor chain draws on TRBV5-1 and TRBJ2-3, with the D gene not confidently named. This sequence originates from a woman aged 40-49 years with COVID-19, enrolled during active disease. Sequencing was performed on peripheral blood. The CDR3 is CASSLGAGRTSTDTQYF. In nucleotide form, the sequence is TGCGCCAGCAGCTTGGGGGCAGGCAGAACTAGCACAGATACGCAGTATTTT.